These 8 T cell receptor beta chains share one sample of origin, sequenced in a study of regulatory T cells in long-lasting Graves disease (dated by TCRdb to the early 2020s). The time point label on this specimen signifies: newly diagnosed GD, antithyroid drugs for less than 3 months. RNA was extracted from PBMCs in TRIzol for both TCR sequencing and RNA sequencing. The library was produced with multiplex PCR. Sequencing relied on an Illumina HiSeq 4000. CDR3 regions were amplified by Arm-PCR with iRepertoire HTBI primers to construct TCR beta libraries. Using fastp trimming at Q25 and MiXCR clonotype assembly, TCRdb reanalyzed the public sequencing data and kept in-frame beta chains. Entries are consolidated by CDR3 protein sequence, retaining the most common genes and DNA. The sample table contains hundreds of thousands of distinct CDR3 sequences; only one count was recorded for approximately 13% of them. Of the sample, over 7.5% falls within the top ten clones.

These data also formed part of another study, on T cells in Graves' hyperthyroidism and ophthalmopathy.

Source: peripheral blood mononuclear cells (PBMCs), taken at new diagnosis, from a patient treated with antithyroid drugs. The receptors shown here come from a man aged 25-45 years with Graves disease. Donor details come from another sample of the same person, matched by shared clones.

Many counts were recorded for this clonotype. The CDR3 is CAWRLGAWTSGEQYF. CDR3 DNA sequence: TGTGCCTGGAGATTAGGAGCATGGACCTCGGGGGAGCAGTACTTC. V and J are TRBV30 and TRBJ2-7, with D perhaps TRBD2 (5 bases). CDR3 length: 15 residues. From germline, CDR1 is GTSNPN and CDR2 SVGIG (reference sequence). V lost 3 bases and J lost 7, with 22 bases in between. Looking up the rest from reference TRBV30 and TRBJ2-7 gives the full variable domain: SQTIHQWPATLVQPVGSPLSLECTVEGTSNPNLYWYRQAAGRGLQLLFYSVGIGQISSEVPQNLSASRPQDRQFILSSKKLLLSDSGFYLCAWRLGAWTSGEQYFGPGTRLTVT.

This clonotype was found many times. The chain recombines TRBV6-1 with TRBJ2-3; 14 bases map to TRBD2. Germline assignment: CDR1 MNHNS and CDR2 SASEGT. V lost 6 bases and J lost 5; bases outside the gene matches: 7. The CDR3 extends over 16 amino acids. As DNA, the CDR3 is TGTGCCAGCAGGGGACTAGCGGGAGTTTTTGGAGATACGCAGTATTTT. Protein product: CASRGLAGVFGDTQYF.

This clonotype was counted at least ten times. This chain joins TRBV29-1 and TRBJ2-3, with a tentative D call TRBD1 (5 bases). Germline V gene sequence: CDR1 SQVTM, CDR2 ANQGSEA. The CDR3 extends over 12 amino acids. V lost 3 bases, J lost 3 bases, and 7 bases lay in between. CDR3 DNA: TGCAGCGTTGAGGGGCCGACAGATACGCAGTATTTT. Residues: CSVEGPTDTQYF.

The table lists this clonotype with many counts. This chain connects TRBV7-3 to TRBJ1-2; 8 bases are a match to TRBD1. J gave up 6 bases and V 5 bases, and 8 bases lay outside the gene matches. The CDR3 length is 14 residues. Germline CDR1 SGHTA, CDR2 FQGTGA. The DNA for the CDR3 is TGTGCCAGCAGCATCGACAGGGGCAGGAATGGCTACACCTTC. It is translated as CASSIDRGRNGYTF.

This clonotype was seen ten or more times. The V call is TRBV7-2, the J call TRBJ2-1; D gene uncertain. Per the germline V gene, CDR1 is SGHTA and CDR2 is FQGNSA. Trimming took 1 base from V and 10 from J, leaving 8 bases between them. CDR3 length equals 12 residues. DNA for the CDR3: TGTGCCAGCAGCTTAGGTCTGCTAGAGCAGTTCTTC. Protein: CASSLGLLEQFF.

The chain uses TRBV20-1 and TRBJ2-5; a possible D gene is TRBD1 (6 bases). The CDR3 has 15 amino acids. CDR1 is DFQATT and CDR2 is SNEGSKA in the germline V gene (reference sequence). V lost 6 bases, J lost 7 bases, and 24 bases lay in between. This CDR3 is CSAAVGAAADRTQYF. DNA for the CDR3: TGCAGTGCCGCAGTGGGGGCGGCGGCGGATCGGACCCAGTACTTC.

V gene TRBV28 combines with J gene TRBJ1-3; possibly TRBD1 for D (5 bases). The V gene's germline CDR1 is MDHEN and CDR2 SYDVKM. The V gene lost 6 bases and the J gene lost 4 bases, with 16 bases spanning the gap. CDR3 length: 15 residues. The chain's CDR3 is CASSPPWGAGNTIYF. The CDR3 DNA reads TGTGCCAGCAGCCCCCCCTGGGGCGCGGGAAACACCATATATTTT.

The chain uses TRBV18 and TRBJ2-5; 7 bases line up with TRBD1. The CDR3 contains 14 residues. Trimming cost V 5 bases and J 0 bases; bases outside gene matches: 3. Germline-derived CDR1 and CDR2 are KGHSH and LQKENI. The chain's CDR3 is CASSRDRDQETQYF. The CDR3 nucleotides read TGTGCCAGCTCAAGAGACAGGGACCAAGAGACCCAGTACTTC.